This T cell receptor beta chain emerged from a study of blood T cells in healthy people across ages. A second about 6 to 12 cycle PCR used barcoded and J-beta primers. One entry per CDR3 protein, called by TCRdb with MiXCR from the 5' RACE reads. This table holds roughly 700,000 distinct CDR3 sequences, around 49% found once. CDR3 length equals 14 residues. The J segment lost 1 base and the V segment lost 8 bases, leaving 2 bases of the junction unmatched. The V gene's germline CDR1 is SGHTA and CDR2 FQGNSA. This TCR derives from a woman aged 55-75 years in good health. Sequenced input: blood. V usage is TRBV7-2 and J usage is TRBJ2-6; 7 bases are shared with TRBD1. DNA of the CDR3: TGTGCCAGCGTACAGGGGTCTGGGGCCAACGTCCTGACTTTC. This gives the protein CASVQGSGANVLTF.